These 28 T cell receptor beta chains were all obtained from the same sample, sequenced in a study of OX40 agonist ivuxolimab in advanced cancers. Sequencing used immunoSEQ multiplex PCR; TCRdb keeps in-frame clones, though not all of them. The profile shows about 55,000 clones, more than 70% of them singletons. This specimen consisted of CD4+ or CD8+ T cells sorted from blood, obtained in a trial of the OX40 agonist ivuxolimab. The receptors stem from an adult with an advanced solid tumor such as melanoma, head and neck, liver or kidney cancer.

This clone was detected a few times. The chain couples TRBV6-5 to TRBJ2-2, with 10 bases identical to TRBD1. Germline CDR1 MNHEY, CDR2 SVGAGI. The CDR3 has 15 amino acids. The trim removed 6 bases at V and 4 bases at J, leaving 5 bases unmatched. The DNA of the CDR3 is TGTGCCAGCAGCCGACAGGGGGCGGGCACCGGGGAGCTGTTTTTT. Translating gives CASSRQGAGTGELFF.

Only one count was recorded for this clone. This chain connects TRBV19 to TRBJ2-5; 8 nucleotides match TRBD2. The DNA end is more similar to TRBJ2-7, so the J call may be wrong. This CDR3 region has 14 residues. Germline V gives CDR1 LNHDA, CDR2 SQIVND (reference sequence). CDR3: CATESGSGSYEQYF. The CDR3 coding sequence is TGTGCCACAGAAAGCGGGAGTGGGTCCTACGAGCAGTACTTC.

The V gene is TRBV19, the J gene TRBJ1-1; D call uncertain. The germline V gene has CDR1 LNHDA and CDR2 SQIVND (reference sequence). V lost 3 bases and J 1 base, leaving 9 bases between the germline ends. The CDR3 runs 14 residues. CDR3 nucleotides: TGTGCCAGTAGTATTGGACCGCAGAACACTGAAGCTTTCTTT. Protein sequence: CASSIGPQNTEAFF.

The rearrangement joins TRBV30 to TRBJ2-3; D remains ambiguous. CDR1 is GTSNPN and CDR2 is SVGIG in the germline V gene (reference sequence). The CDR3 runs to 11 residues. CDR3 residues: CGAATADTQYF. The CDR3 DNA is TGTGGGGCGGCCACCGCGGATACGCAGTATTTT.

The rearrangement joins TRBV11-2 to TRBJ2-7; a weak D match, TRBD1 (6 bases). The CDR3 sequence is 16 residues long. Looked up from germline, CDR1 is SGHAT and CDR2 is FQNNGV. Trimming left V 6 bases short and J 2 bases short, with 20 bases between. The CDR3, as DNA: TGTGCCAGCAGGGACAACAGGGTTTCATTTGCCTACGAGCAGTACTTC. Translating it yields CASRDNRVSFAYEQYF.

The rearrangement joins TRBV28 to TRBJ1-6; weak D call: TRBD1 (5 bases). The CDR3 has 15 amino acids. Deletions cut 6 bases from V and 2 bases from J, with 11 bases between. CDR1 MDHEN and CDR2 SYDVKM come from the germline V gene. The CDR3 nucleotides are TGTGCCAGCAGGAGCCGGGGGACCTATAATTCACCCCTCCACTTT. Its translation is CASRSRGTYNSPLHF.

The chain joins TRBV23-1 to TRBJ2-7; D is perhaps TRBD1 or TRBD2 (5 bases each). TRBV23-1 is an ORF for which the function is uncertain. CDR3 length: 16 residues. Trimming removed 1 base at V and 0 bases at J, with 13 bases between. CDR3 region: CASSQLIRGSSYEQYF. In DNA, the CDR3 is TGCGCCAGCAGTCAATTGATCCGGGGCAGCTCCTACGAGCAGTACTTC.

CDR3 DNA sequence: TGTGCCAGCAGCAGTCTCCCCCAGGGTAGCTATGGCTACACCTTC. Protein sequence: CASSSLPQGSYGYTF. The V call is TRBV28, the J call TRBJ1-2, with D tentatively TRBD1 (5 bases). The CDR3 has 15 residues. Germline V gene sequence: CDR1 MDHEN, CDR2 SYDVKM. V gave up 6 bases and J gave up 4 bases, with 18 bases separating them.

This chain uses TRBV11-2 with TRBJ2-5, with TRBD2 matching over 13 bases. The V gene's germline CDR1 is SGHAT and CDR2 FQNNGV. The CDR3 contains 14 residues. Germline trimming cut 5 bases from V and 5 bases from J; bases unmatched to any gene: 2. The CDR3 loop is CASSTTSGRETQYF. The CDR3 nucleotides are TGTGCCAGCAGCACGACTAGCGGGAGGGAGACCCAGTACTTC. The full variable domain, rest sourced from reference TRBV11-2 and TRBJ2-5, is EAGVAQSPRYKIIEKRQSVAFWCNPISGHATLYWYQQILGQGPKLLIQFQNNGVVDDSQLPKDRFSAERLKGVDSTLKIQPAKLEDSAVYLCASSTTSGRETQYFGPGTRLLVL.

This clone was seen a single time. The CDR3 sequence: CSARGRYEQYF. CDR3 coding DNA: TGCAGTGCTAGAGGAAGATACGAGCAGTACTTC. The chain has TRBV20-1 and TRBJ2-7; no clear D. Trimming removed 1 base at V and 4 bases at J, with 5 bases between. Germline V gives CDR1 DFQATT, CDR2 SNEGSKA (reference sequence). The CDR3 has 11 amino acids.

The V call is TRBV10-3, the J call TRBJ2-7, with D possibly TRBD1 on 6 matching bases. CDR3 length equals 12 residues. V lost 4 bases, J lost 6 bases, and 10 bases lay in between. Germline CDR1 ENHRY, CDR2 SYGVKD. The CDR3 DNA is TGTGCCATCAGTGGCACAGGGTTCGAGCAGTACTTC. This encodes CAISGTGFEQYF.

This sequence joins TRBV4-1 and TRBJ1-3, with D uncertain. Germline V CDR1 and CDR2: MGHRA, YSYEKL. There are 17 residues in the CDR3. The V gene lost 4 bases and the J gene lost 1 base, with 17 bases spanning the gap. DNA for the CDR3: TGCGCCAGCAGCCCCCTCCCGACCGGATTATCTGGAAACACCATATATTTT. It translates to CASSPLPTGLSGNTIYF.

The V gene is TRBV27, the J gene TRBJ2-7; 7 bases are a match to TRBD1. The germline V gene has CDR1 MNHEY and CDR2 SMNVEV (reference sequence). V was pared by 3 bases and J by 2 bases, with 1 base of the junction left unmatched. This CDR3 has 13 residues. CDR3 region: CASSFRGPYEQYF. For the CDR3, the DNA is TGTGCCAGCAGTTTTAGGGGGCCCTACGAGCAGTACTTC.

The chain combines TRBV6-1 with TRBJ2-7, with a possible D match to TRBD2 (5 bases). The CDR3 consists of 16 residues. Trimming shortened V by 1 base and J by 0 bases, and 13 bases separated the two germline ends. Germline CDR1 and CDR2: MNHNS and SASEGT. The CDR3 DNA is TGTGCCAGCAGTGAAGGGGTCCGCCGGGGCTCCTACGAGCAGTACTTC. This encodes CASSEGVRRGSYEQYF.

This clone was seen a handful of times. V usage is TRBV10-3 and J usage is TRBJ2-1; 8 bases agree with TRBD1. Germline lookup yields CDR1 ENHRY and CDR2 SYGVKD. J gave up 6 bases and V 6 bases, and 10 bases lay outside the gene matches. The CDR3 covers 15 residues. The CDR3 is CAIRRTGQFGNEQFF. DNA of the CDR3: TGTGCCATCAGGAGGACAGGGCAATTCGGCAATGAGCAGTTCTTC.

J is TRBJ2-3 and V is TRBV10-3, with 10 bases lining up with TRBD1. This CDR3 is 15 amino acids long. CDR1 and CDR2 (germline): ENHRY, SYGVKD. Germline trimming cut 7 bases from V and 4 bases from J; bases unmatched to any gene: 8. CDR3 DNA: TGTGCCATCACCCAGCCGGGACAGGGGCCAGATACGCAGTATTTT. This codes for CAITQPGQGPDTQYF.

The chain couples TRBV15 to TRBJ2-3, with TRBD2 as a possible D gene (5 bases). Looked up from germline, CDR1 is LNHNV and CDR2 is YYDKDF (reference sequence). The CDR3 runs to 15 residues. With 4 bases removed from V and 2 bases from J, the gap between germline ends came to 13 bases. In DNA, the CDR3 is TGTGCCACCAGCAACGGGATACAGATCACAGATACGCAGTATTTT. This gives the protein CATSNGIQITDTQYF.

The V and J genes are TRBV6-5 and TRBJ2-5; TRBD2 matches at 8 bases. The CDR3 covers 15 residues. The V and J ends lost 6 bases and 3 bases, in that order; junction bases with no gene match: 9. The germline V gene encodes CDR1 MNHEY and CDR2 SVGAGI. The CDR3 is CASSATGTSKETQYF. In DNA form, the CDR3 reads TGTGCCAGCAGCGCAACCGGGACTAGTAAAGAGACCCAGTACTTC.

V usage is TRBV7-9 and J usage is TRBJ2-5; D may match TRBD1 or TRBD2 (6 bases each). The J call is uncertain, as TRBJ2-7 better fits the DNA end. CDR1 is SEHNR and CDR2 is FQNEAQ in the germline V gene (reference sequence). The CDR3 runs 14 residues. The CDR3 here is CASSLSSRGREQYF. The CDR3 DNA follows: TGTGCCAGCAGCCTCAGCTCCCGGGGGCGCGAGCAGTACTTC.

The chain is built from TRBV19 and TRBJ2-5; TRBD1 matches at 10 bases. This CDR3 comprises 13 residues. Germline CDR1 and CDR2: LNHDA and SQIVND (reference sequence). Losses at the gene ends were 7 bases for V and 4 bases for J; bases not matched to a gene: 3. The CDR3 protein is CASTGQGRETQYF. CDR3 in DNA: TGTGCCAGTACGGGACAGGGGAGAGAGACCCAGTACTTC.

This sequence joins TRBV7-8 and TRBJ2-7; no firm D call. The germline gives CDR1 SGHVS, CDR2 FQNEAQ. V was clipped by 5 bases and J by 3 bases, with 17 bases between them. This CDR3 comprises 15 residues. This CDR3 is CASSLTSALNYEQYF. CDR3 DNA: TGTGCCAGCAGCCTCACTTCGGCCCTGAACTACGAGCAGTACTTC.

Written as DNA, the CDR3 is TGTGCCAGCAGCACGACTAGCGGGATCTACGAGCAGTACTTC. The encoded protein is CASSTTSGIYEQYF. The chain joins TRBV6-6 to TRBJ2-7; 11 bases are shared with TRBD2. Germline V gene lookup returns CDR1 MNHNY and CDR2 SVGAGI (reference sequence). The CDR3 spans 14 residues. V was pared by 6 bases and J by 3 bases, with 4 bases of the junction left unmatched.

V is TRBV5-1 and J is TRBJ2-7, with 13 bases matching TRBD2. With V trimmed by 4 bases and J by 3 bases, 4 bases remained unmatched. This CDR3 region has 15 residues. Looked up from germline, CDR1 is SGHRS and CDR2 is YFSETQ. The CDR3 is CASSGGTSGVYEQYF. The CDR3 DNA follows: TGCGCCAGCAGCGGGGGGACTAGCGGGGTCTACGAGCAGTACTTC. Based on the CDR3 plus reference TRBV5-1 and TRBJ2-7, the full variable domain is KAGVTQTPRYLIKTRGQQVTLSCSPISGHRSVSWYQQTPGQGLQFLFEYFSETQRNKGNFPGRFSGRQFSNSRSEMNVSTLELGDSALYLCASSGGTSGVYEQYFGPGTRLTVT.

This chain connects TRBV27 to TRBJ1-4; D gene unclear. Germline CDR1 reads MNHEY; CDR2 reads SMNVEV (reference sequence). CDR3 length equals 14 residues. V was clipped by 2 bases and J by 5 bases, with 9 bases between them. The CDR3 reads CASSLRRGNEKLFF. The CDR3, as DNA: TGTGCCAGCAGTTTACGACGGGGAAATGAAAAACTGTTTTTT.

The rearrangement joins TRBV5-5 to TRBJ2-5, with 11 bases identical to TRBD2. The CDR3 totals 16 residues. Germline V CDR1 and CDR2: SGHKS, YYEKEE (reference sequence). J was trimmed by 3 bases and V by 1 base; bases with no gene match: 5. The CDR3 region has the DNA TGTGCCAGCAGCTTGCGTAGCGGGAGGGCCGAAGAGACCCAGTACTTC. Its translation is CASSLRSGRAEETQYF.

The genes are TRBV11-3 and TRBJ2-2; unclear D gene. This CDR3 has 12 residues. Trimming removed 3 bases at V and 5 bases at J, with 4 bases between. Germline CDR1 SGHNT, CDR2 YENEEA. The CDR3 is CASSFGTGELFF. In nucleotides, the CDR3 is TGTGCCAGCAGCTTCGGTACCGGGGAGCTGTTTTTT.

The rearrangement uses TRBV7-9 and TRBJ2-5; a possible D gene is TRBD1 (5 bases). The CDR3 consists of 13 residues. Germline V gene sequence: CDR1 SEHNR, CDR2 FQNEAQ (reference sequence). V was pared by 2 bases and J by 2 bases, with 6 bases between. The CDR3 nucleotides are TGTGCCAGCAGCTTAAACAGGCAAGAGACCCAGTACTTC. It codes for CASSLNRQETQYF.

CDR3 bases: TGTGCCAGCTCACCAAATCGAAAAGAGACCCAGTACTTC. Protein product: CASSPNRKETQYF. The gene calls are TRBV18 and TRBJ2-5; D gene unclear. Germline V gene data show CDR1 as KGHSH and CDR2 as LQKENI. The CDR3 runs to 13 residues. V was pared by 2 bases and J by 3 bases, with 7 bases between.